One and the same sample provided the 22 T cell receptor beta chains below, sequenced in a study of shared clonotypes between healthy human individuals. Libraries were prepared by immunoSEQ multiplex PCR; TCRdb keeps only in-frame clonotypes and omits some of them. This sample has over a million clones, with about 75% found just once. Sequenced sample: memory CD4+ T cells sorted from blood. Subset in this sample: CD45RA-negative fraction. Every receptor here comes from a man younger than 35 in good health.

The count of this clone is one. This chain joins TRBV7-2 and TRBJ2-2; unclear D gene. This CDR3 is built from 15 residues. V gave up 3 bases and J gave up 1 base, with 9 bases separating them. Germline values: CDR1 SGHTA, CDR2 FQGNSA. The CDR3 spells CASSLLWVNTGELFF. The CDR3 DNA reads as TGTGCCAGCAGCTTGTTGTGGGTGAACACCGGGGAGCTGTTTTTT.

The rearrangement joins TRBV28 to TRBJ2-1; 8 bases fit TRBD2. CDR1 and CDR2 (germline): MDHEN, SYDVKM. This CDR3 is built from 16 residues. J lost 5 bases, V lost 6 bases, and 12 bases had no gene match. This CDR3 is CASSPGSGGRDNEQFF. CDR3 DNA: TGTGCCAGCAGCCCCGGGAGCGGGGGCCGGGACAATGAGCAGTTCTTC.

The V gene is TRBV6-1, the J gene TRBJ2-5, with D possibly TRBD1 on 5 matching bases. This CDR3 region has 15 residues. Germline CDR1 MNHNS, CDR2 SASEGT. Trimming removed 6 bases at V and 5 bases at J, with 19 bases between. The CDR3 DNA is TGTGCCAGCAGCGTAGACCTCGGAAAGGGGGAGACCCAGTACTTC. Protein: CASSVDLGKGETQYF.

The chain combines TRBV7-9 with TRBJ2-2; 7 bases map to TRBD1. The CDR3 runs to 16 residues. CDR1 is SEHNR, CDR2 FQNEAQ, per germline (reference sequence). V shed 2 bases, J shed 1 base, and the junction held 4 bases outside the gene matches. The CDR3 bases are TGTGCCAGCAGCTTATGGGGACAGCGGAACACCGGGGAGCTGTTTTTT. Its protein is CASSLWGQRNTGELFF.

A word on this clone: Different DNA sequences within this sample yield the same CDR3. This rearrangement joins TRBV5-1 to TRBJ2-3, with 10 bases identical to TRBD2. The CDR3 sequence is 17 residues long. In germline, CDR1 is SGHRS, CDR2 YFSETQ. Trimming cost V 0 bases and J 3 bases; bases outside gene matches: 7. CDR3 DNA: TGCGCCAGCAGCTTGGCTAGCGGGGGCGGAGGGACAGATACGCAGTATTTT. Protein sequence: CASSLASGGGGTDTQYF.

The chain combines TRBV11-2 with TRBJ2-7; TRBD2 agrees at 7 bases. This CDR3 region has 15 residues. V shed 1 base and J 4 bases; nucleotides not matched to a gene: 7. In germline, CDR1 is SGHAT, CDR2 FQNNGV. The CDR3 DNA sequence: TGTGCCAGCAGCTTAGTGGGGGGGTCCCATTACGAGCAGTACTTC. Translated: CASSLVGGSHYEQYF. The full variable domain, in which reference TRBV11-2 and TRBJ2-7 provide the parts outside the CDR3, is EAGVAQSPRYKIIEKRQSVAFWCNPISGHATLYWYQQILGQGPKLLIQFQNNGVVDDSQLPKDRFSAERLKGVDSTLKIQPAKLEDSAVYLCASSLVGGSHYEQYFGPGTRLTVT.

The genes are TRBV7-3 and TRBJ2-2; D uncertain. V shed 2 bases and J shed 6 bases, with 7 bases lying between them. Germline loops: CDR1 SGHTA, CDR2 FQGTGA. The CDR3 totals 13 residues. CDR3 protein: CASSLPIPGELFF. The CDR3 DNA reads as TGTGCCAGCAGCTTACCCATTCCCGGGGAGCTGTTTTTT. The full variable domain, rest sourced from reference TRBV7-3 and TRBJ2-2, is GAGVSQTPSNKVTEKGKYVELRCDPISGHTALYWYRQSLGQGPEFLIYFQGTGAADDSGLPNDRFFAVRPEGSVSTLKIQRTERGDSAVYLCASSLPIPGELFFGEGSRLTVL.

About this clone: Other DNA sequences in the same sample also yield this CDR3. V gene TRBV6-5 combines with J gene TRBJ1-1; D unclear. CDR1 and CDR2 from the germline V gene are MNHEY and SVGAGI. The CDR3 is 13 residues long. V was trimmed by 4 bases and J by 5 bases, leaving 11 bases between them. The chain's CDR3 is CASSSGGNTEAFF. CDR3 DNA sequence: TGTGCCAGCAGTTCAGGAGGTAATACTGAAGCTTTCTTT.

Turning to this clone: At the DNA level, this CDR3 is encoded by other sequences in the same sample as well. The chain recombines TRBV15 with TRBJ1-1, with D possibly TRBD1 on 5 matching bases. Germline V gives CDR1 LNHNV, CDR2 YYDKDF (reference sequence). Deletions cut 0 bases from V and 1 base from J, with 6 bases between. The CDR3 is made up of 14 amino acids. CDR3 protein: CATSREGGNTEAFF. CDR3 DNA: TGTGCCACCAGCAGAGAGGGGGGGAACACTGAAGCTTTCTTT.

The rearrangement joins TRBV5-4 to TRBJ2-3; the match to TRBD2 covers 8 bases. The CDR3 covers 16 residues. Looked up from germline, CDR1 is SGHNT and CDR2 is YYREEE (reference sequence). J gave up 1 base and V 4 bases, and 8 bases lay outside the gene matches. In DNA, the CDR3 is TGTGCCAGCAGCCTCCCCGGGAGGGGGGGCACAGATACGCAGTATTTT. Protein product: CASSLPGRGGTDTQYF.

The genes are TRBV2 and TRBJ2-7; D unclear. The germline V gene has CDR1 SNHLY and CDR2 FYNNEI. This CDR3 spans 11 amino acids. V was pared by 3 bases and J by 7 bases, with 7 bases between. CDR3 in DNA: TGTGCCAGCAGTGAGACGTGGGAGCAGTACTTC. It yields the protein CASSETWEQYF.

CDR3: CASSPGLAAAGQETQYF. The DNA for the CDR3 is TGTGCCAGCAGCCCTGGACTAGCGGCTGCCGGCCAAGAGACCCAGTACTTC. The chain uses TRBV7-9 and TRBJ2-5, with 10 bases matching TRBD2. CDR1 and CDR2 (germline): SEHNR, FQNEAQ (reference sequence). Trimming at V came to 5 bases and at J to 1 base, leaving 10 bases not matched to a gene. This CDR3 region has 17 residues.

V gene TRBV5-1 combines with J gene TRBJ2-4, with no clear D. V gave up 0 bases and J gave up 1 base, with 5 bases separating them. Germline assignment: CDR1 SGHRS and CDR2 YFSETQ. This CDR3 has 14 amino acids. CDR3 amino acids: CASSLEGAKNIQYF. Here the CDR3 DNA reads TGCGCCAGCAGCTTGGAAGGGGCCAAAAACATTCAGTACTTC.

CDR3 in amino acids: CSARMDEQFF. The DNA of the CDR3 is TGCAGTGCTAGGATGGATGAGCAGTTCTTC. This chain uses TRBV20-1 with TRBJ2-1; D remains unclear. CDR1 and CDR2 from the germline V gene are DFQATT and SNEGSKA (reference sequence). Trimming left V 3 bases short and J 8 bases short, with 5 bases between. CDR3 length: 10 amino acids.

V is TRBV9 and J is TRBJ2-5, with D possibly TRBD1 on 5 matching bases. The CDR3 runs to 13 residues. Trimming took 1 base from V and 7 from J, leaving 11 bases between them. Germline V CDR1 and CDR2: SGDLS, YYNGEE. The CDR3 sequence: CASSVQGWGTQYF. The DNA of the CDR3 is TGTGCCAGCAGCGTACAGGGCTGGGGGACCCAGTACTTC.

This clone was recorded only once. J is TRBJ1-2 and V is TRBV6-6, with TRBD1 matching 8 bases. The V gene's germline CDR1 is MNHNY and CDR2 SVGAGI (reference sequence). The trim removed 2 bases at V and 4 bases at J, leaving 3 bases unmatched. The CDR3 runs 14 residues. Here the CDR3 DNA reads TGTGCCAGCAGTTACGAGGGACAGGCCTATGGCTACACCTTC. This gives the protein CASSYEGQAYGYTF.

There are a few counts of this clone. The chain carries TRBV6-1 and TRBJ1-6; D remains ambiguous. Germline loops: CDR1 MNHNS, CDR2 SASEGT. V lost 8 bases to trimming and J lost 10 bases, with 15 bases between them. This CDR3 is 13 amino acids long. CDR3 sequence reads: CASLSGVGSPLHF. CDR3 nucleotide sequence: TGTGCCAGCCTATCCGGCGTCGGGTCACCCCTCCACTTT.

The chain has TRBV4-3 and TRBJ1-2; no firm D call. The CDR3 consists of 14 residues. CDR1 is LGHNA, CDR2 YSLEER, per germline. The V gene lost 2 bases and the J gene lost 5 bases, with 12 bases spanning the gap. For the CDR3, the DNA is TGCGCCAGCAGCCAATCCGGGAATGAATATGGCTACACCTTC. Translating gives CASSQSGNEYGYTF.

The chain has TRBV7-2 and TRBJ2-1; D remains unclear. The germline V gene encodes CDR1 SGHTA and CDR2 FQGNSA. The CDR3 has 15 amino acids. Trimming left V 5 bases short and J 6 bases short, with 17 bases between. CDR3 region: CASSQKANTGNEQFF. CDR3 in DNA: TGTGCCAGCAGCCAGAAAGCAAATACCGGCAATGAGCAGTTCTTC.

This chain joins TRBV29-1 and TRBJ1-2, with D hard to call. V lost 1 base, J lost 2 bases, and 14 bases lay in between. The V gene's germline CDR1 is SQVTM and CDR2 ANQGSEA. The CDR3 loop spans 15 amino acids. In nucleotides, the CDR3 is TGCAGCGTTGAAGCACCCAGAGGCAGAAACTATGGCTACACCTTC. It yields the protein CSVEAPRGRNYGYTF.

CDR3 loop: CASSLPGLRKEQYF. Here the CDR3 DNA reads TGTGCCAGCAGCTTACCGGGACTCCGCAAGGAGCAGTACTTC. The chain recombines TRBV5-4 with TRBJ2-7, with D possibly matching TRBD2 (6 bases). V dropped 2 bases and J dropped 7 bases, with 16 bases sitting between them. Germline V gene lookup returns CDR1 SGHNT and CDR2 YYREEE (reference sequence). The CDR3 consists of 14 residues.

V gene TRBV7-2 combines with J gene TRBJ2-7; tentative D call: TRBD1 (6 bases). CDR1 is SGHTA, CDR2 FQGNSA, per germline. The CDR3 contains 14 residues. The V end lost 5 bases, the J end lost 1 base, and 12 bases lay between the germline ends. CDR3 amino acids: CASSAGQTSYEQYF. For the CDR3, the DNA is TGTGCCAGCAGCGCCGGACAGACTTCCTACGAGCAGTACTTC.